This T cell receptor beta chain was sequenced in a study of early T cells in non-severe SARS-CoV-2 infection (dated by TCRdb to 2020 to 2023). Looking at the study overall: Because TCR sequencing relied on bulk RNA taken from unsorted whole blood, pairing of alpha and beta chains was not possible.

The study at large found these results: VDJdb matching was skewed toward anti-spike CD8 responses and likely underestimated virus-specific expansions by missing private and CD4 specificities.

Libraries were constructed by 5' RACE. Sequenced on a NextSeq 500. In the TCR library protocol, unique molecular identifiers were attached to individual cDNA molecules to correct for PCR bias and sequencing error. Both TCR alpha and beta chains were sequenced, and tight co-correlation was observed between alpha and beta sequence abundances in each sample. The study's processing was this. V gene, J gene and CDR3 annotation of TCR sequences was performed with Decombinator V4. TCRs were defined as expanded if a significant change between any two time points was detected under a Poisson model with p below 0.0001. TCR abundances were normalised to the total number of TCRs sequenced per sample and were expressed as counts per million. VDJdb, accessed 1 November 2021, was searched for CMV, EBV and SARS-CoV-2 annotated TCRs, with TCRs annotated for multiple antigens excluded. TCRdb's own reprocessing of the public reads used fastp at Q25 and MiXCR and kept productive beta chains. Each CDR3 protein appears once, grouped with its most common genes and DNA. V and J calls and clone size were set by TCRdb, not the authors. Within this sample are about 69,000 distinct CDR3 sequences, with about 9% of them counted one time only. The ten largest make up just under 6% of the sample.

Points on this clonotype: What this receptor recognizes is not known. One base away there is no much larger clone; base qualities are not given.

The study was a case-control design nested within a healthcare worker cohort in London, UK, with weekly nasopharyngeal swab PCR tests and blood sampling. Between 23 and 31 March 2020, the week of the UK lockdown, healthcare workers were enrolled and then followed up weekly for as long as 16 weeks. The material sequenced was whole blood. The TCR originated in an adult who was a healthcare worker with PCR-confirmed SARS-CoV-2 infection or an uninfected control (not recorded which).

The encoded CDR3 is CASSSDGTNTGELFF. The DNA sequence is given as TGTGCCAGCAGCTCGGACGGAACGAACACCGGGGAGCTGTTTTTT. The rearranged chain carries TRBV11-2 and TRBJ2-2; confidence is insufficient to name the D gene. The junction shows trimming of 4 bases on V and 0 bases on J, plus 9 bases between the germline ends. CDR1 and CDR2 were assigned from the germline V gene as SGHAT and FQNNGV. The CDR3 starts with the cysteine, ends with the phenylalanine, and has 15 residues. Only CDR3 DNA remains: 45 bases, in frame from the first base.